Shown below are 5 T cell receptor beta chains from a single sample sequenced in a study of spatial heterogeneity in lung cancer. The time point here: sample taken at primary tumor resection. Extraction of whole RNA from tumor, nontumor lung or frozen PBMC preceded unsorted sequencing. TCRdb redid the calling of the 5' RACE reads with MiXCR, one entry per CDR3 protein. The profile shows about 44,000 distinct CDR3 sequences, roughly an eighth of them singletons. The source material was PBMCs, sampled at surgery. Receptors were obtained from a male donor with early-stage non-small cell lung cancer.

This sequence joins TRBV30 and TRBJ2-2; 7 bases fit TRBD1. The germline V gene has CDR1 GTSNPN and CDR2 SVGIG (reference sequence). The CDR3 loop spans 13 amino acids. The DNA of the CDR3 is TGTGCAGGAGACAGGGATAACACCGGGGAGCTGTTTTTT. It is translated as CAGDRDNTGELFF.

The chain is built from TRBV2 and TRBJ2-5; 7 positions match TRBD2. Germline loops: CDR1 SNHLY, CDR2 FYNNEI. Trimming removed 8 bases from V and 2 bases from J; junction bases left unmatched: 2. The CDR3 is 12 residues long. The CDR3 DNA sequence: TGTGCCAGCCGCGGGGGTCAAGAGACCCAGTACTTC. It encodes CASRGGQETQYF.

This sequence joins TRBV7-9 and TRBJ2-1; 7 bases agree with TRBD1. CDR1 is SEHNR, CDR2 FQNEAQ, per germline (reference sequence). The CDR3 consists of 17 residues. V lost 6 bases, J lost 9 bases, and 20 bases stayed unmatched. The CDR3 region is CASSFRTGTDIRAEQFF. The DNA of the CDR3 is TGTGCCAGCAGTTTTAGGACCGGGACAGATATACGAGCTGAGCAGTTCTTC.

This chain uses TRBV20-1 with TRBJ1-1; TRBD1 aligns across 8 bases. This CDR3 contains 14 residues. Germline-derived CDR1 and CDR2 are DFQATT and SNEGSKA (reference sequence). Germline trimming cut 1 base from V and 4 bases from J; bases unmatched to any gene: 5. CDR3 residues: CSARGDRGGTEAFF. The CDR3, as DNA: TGCAGTGCTAGAGGTGACAGGGGTGGCACTGAAGCTTTCTTT.

This clonotype was found many times. The rearrangement uses TRBV28 and TRBJ2-7, with D perhaps given as TRBD1 or TRBD2 (5 bases each). CDR3 length equals 14 residues. The germline V gene encodes CDR1 MDHEN and CDR2 SYDVKM. V lost 8 bases and J 0 bases, leaving 14 bases between the germline ends. The CDR3 loop reads CASEGLPSSYEQYF. The CDR3 region has the DNA TGTGCCAGCGAGGGGCTTCCTAGCTCCTACGAGCAGTACTTC.